Listed here are 31 T cell receptor beta chains from one sample, sequenced in a study of T cell responses to AZD1222 COVID-19 vaccine. The repertoire was sequenced with immunoSEQ multiplex PCR; TCRdb's copy has only in-frame clones and lacks some. In the table there are around 35,000 clones, less than 90% of which are singletons. The source material was peripheral blood, sampled on day 0 of AZD1222 vaccination. These receptors were taken from an adult in good health.

V usage is TRBV5-8 and J usage is TRBJ1-2, with 9 bases aligning to TRBD1. V lost 4 bases and J lost 5; bases outside the gene matches: 0. The germline gives CDR1 SGHTS, CDR2 YDEGEE. This CDR3 has 12 residues. The CDR3 protein is CASSDRGYGYTF. The CDR3 DNA reads as TGTGCCAGCAGCGACAGGGGGTATGGCTACACCTTC.

The CDR3 DNA reads as TGTGCCAGTAGTATAGTCGGCTCGGGGGAGACCCAGTACTTC. It translates to CASSIVGSGETQYF. The V and J genes are TRBV19 and TRBJ2-5, with a weak D call TRBD2 (5 bases). The V end lost 1 base, the J end lost 5 bases, and 11 bases lay between the germline ends. CDR3 length equals 14 residues. Germline V lookup: CDR1 LNHDA, CDR2 SQIVND (reference sequence).

The chain combines TRBV7-2 with TRBJ1-2; D perhaps matches TRBD1 (5 bases). The CDR3 contains 14 residues. The germline CDR1 and CDR2 sequences are SGHTA and FQGNSA. The V end was cut by 4 bases, the J end by 4 bases, with 13 bases between. The CDR3 nucleotides read TGTGCCAGCAGCTCCCTGTCAGGGAGCTATGGCTACACCTTC. This sequence encodes CASSSLSGSYGYTF.

The chain uses TRBV5-8 and TRBJ2-5, with D tentatively TRBD1 (5 bases). V lost 4 bases and J lost 2, with 12 bases in between. The germline V gene encodes CDR1 SGHTS and CDR2 YDEGEE. The CDR3 has 14 residues. This chain's CDR3 is CASSPPRAQETQYF. The CDR3 nucleotides read TGTGCCAGCAGCCCCCCCAGGGCTCAAGAGACCCAGTACTTC.

The chain uses TRBV23-1 and TRBJ2-5; D is perhaps TRBD1 (6 bases). TRBV23-1 belongs to the ORF category, with a function that is uncertain. V lost 6 bases, J lost 2 bases, and 16 bases lay in between. This CDR3 has 15 amino acids. The DNA for the CDR3 is TGCGCCAGCAGACGTAGTACAGGGTCGCAAGAGACCCAGTACTTC. This codes for CASRRSTGSQETQYF.

The genes are TRBV27 and TRBJ1-1; TRBD1 agrees at 7 bases. Germline trimming cut 7 bases from V and 4 bases from J; bases unmatched to any gene: 18. The CDR3 totals 17 residues. Germline loops: CDR1 MNHEY, CDR2 SMNVEV (reference sequence). The CDR3 sequence: CASTKLATGMGPTEAFF. The DNA of the CDR3 is TGTGCCAGCACCAAGCTTGCGACAGGGATGGGCCCCACTGAAGCTTTCTTT.

The sample holds a few counts of this clone. The V call is TRBV19, the J call TRBJ2-1; D tentatively reads TRBD1 or TRBD2 (6 bases each). Trimming removed 3 bases at V and 12 bases at J, with 12 bases between. The germline gives CDR1 LNHDA, CDR2 SQIVND (reference sequence). The CDR3 extends over 12 amino acids. CDR3 sequence (DNA): TGTGCCAGTAGTATCGGGGGACACTGGCAGTTCTTC. Encoded protein: CASSIGGHWQFF.

The count of this clone is one. This rearrangement joins TRBV28 to TRBJ1-5; D ambiguous. The V gene's germline CDR1 is MDHEN and CDR2 SYDVKM. The germline V and J ends were trimmed by 5 bases and 4 bases, with 9 bases remaining between them. The CDR3 length is 13 residues. The CDR3 nucleotides are TGTGCCAGCAGTAGCGGGCAAAATCAGCCCCAGCATTTT. It encodes CASSSGQNQPQHF.

V gene TRBV5-6 combines with J gene TRBJ1-1; D perhaps matches TRBD1 (6 bases). Looked up from germline, CDR1 is SGHDT and CDR2 is YYEEEE. With 2 bases removed from V and 1 base from J, the gap between germline ends came to 9 bases. This CDR3 spans 14 amino acids. This chain's CDR3 is CASSLNRENTEAFF. In DNA form, the CDR3 reads TGTGCCAGCAGCTTAAACAGGGAGAACACTGAAGCTTTCTTT.

J is TRBJ1-1 and V is TRBV28; D gene uncertain. The germline V gene encodes CDR1 MDHEN and CDR2 SYDVKM. V dropped 4 bases and J dropped 4 bases, with 13 bases sitting between them. The CDR3 spans 14 residues. This CDR3 reads CASSSVNMPTEAFF. CDR3 DNA: TGTGCCAGCAGTTCCGTTAATATGCCCACTGAAGCTTTCTTT.

The chain links TRBV7-9 to TRBJ1-1; 11 positions agree with TRBD1. Germline V gene data show CDR1 as SEHNR and CDR2 as FQNEAQ (reference sequence). The CDR3 runs to 15 residues. Trimming at V came to 0 bases and at J to 9 bases, leaving 6 bases not matched to a gene. This CDR3 is CASSLAGTGGTQAFF. CDR3 in DNA: TGTGCCAGCAGCTTAGCCGGGACAGGGGGGACCCAAGCTTTCTTT.

This clone has just one count. The V and J genes are TRBV6-5 and TRBJ1-4; 8 bases align to TRBD1. V dropped 6 bases and J dropped 3; count of bases not matched to a gene: 3. The CDR3 is 14 amino acids. CDR1 is MNHEY, CDR2 SVGAGI, per germline. The CDR3: CASSWDRSNEKLFF. CDR3 in DNA: TGTGCCAGCAGCTGGGACAGGTCTAATGAAAAACTGTTTTTT.

The chain links TRBV7-6 to TRBJ1-6; D not certain. V shed 8 bases and J shed 6 bases, with 11 bases lying between them. The CDR3 consists of 13 residues. Per the germline V gene, CDR1 is SGHVS and CDR2 is FNYEAQ. The CDR3 coding sequence is TGTGCCAGCGGGCCCCACTCTAATTCACCCCTCCACTTT. Translation gives CASGPHSNSPLHF. Looking up the rest from reference TRBV7-6 and TRBJ1-6 gives the full variable domain: GAGVSQSPRYKVTKRGQDVALRCDPISGHVSLYWYRQALGQGPEFLTYFNYEAQQDKSGLPNDRFSAERPEGSISTLTIQRTEQRDSAMYRCASGPHSNSPLHFGNGTRLTVT.

The chain combines TRBV12-5 with TRBJ2-5; TRBD2 aligns across 7 bases. The germline gives CDR1 LGHNT, CDR2 FRNRAP. Unmatched junction bases numbered 4, after V lost 6 bases and J lost 3 bases. The length of the CDR3 is 13 residues. CDR3 region: CASGRDYKETQYF. The CDR3 coding sequence is TGTGCTAGTGGCCGGGACTACAAAGAGACCCAGTACTTC.

The chain joins TRBV6-5 to TRBJ2-7, with 10 bases lining up with TRBD1. The CDR3 length is 15 residues. Germline CDR1 MNHEY, CDR2 SVGAGI. Trimming took 7 bases from V and 6 from J; bases not matched to a gene: 12. CDR3 sequence reads: CASTQASGQGPEQYF. The CDR3 coding sequence is TGTGCCAGCACCCAAGCCTCGGGACAGGGGCCCGAGCAGTACTTC.

This CDR3 is CASSERGTEAFF. CDR3 DNA sequence: TGTGCCAGCAGTGAAAGGGGGACTGAAGCTTTCTTT. This chain joins TRBV2 and TRBJ1-1, with D perhaps TRBD1 (6 bases). Germline CDR1 is SNHLY and CDR2 is FYNNEI. The CDR3 covers 12 residues. The ends were cut back, 2 bases at V and 5 bases at J, with 6 bases in the middle.

Details on this clone: At the DNA level, this CDR3 is encoded by other sequences in the same sample as well. This sequence joins TRBV7-9 and TRBJ2-7, with D perhaps matching TRBD1 (5 bases). The CDR3 consists of 13 residues. V lost 3 bases and J lost 1, with 7 bases in between. Germline CDR1 is SEHNR and CDR2 is FQNEAQ (reference sequence). CDR3 protein: CASSFDSSYEQYF. CDR3 nucleotide sequence: TGTGCCAGCAGCTTCGACAGTTCCTACGAGCAGTACTTC.

The chain is built from TRBV19 and TRBJ1-1, with D maybe TRBD1 (5 bases). Germline assignment: CDR1 LNHDA and CDR2 SQIVND (reference sequence). The CDR3 has 12 amino acids. V was clipped by 5 bases and J by 8 bases, with 12 bases between them. Written as DNA, the CDR3 is TGTGCCAGTAGTTACAGGTGGGGGGAAGCTTTCTTT. Translated, it gives CASSYRWGEAFF. Complete variable domain (other parts from reference TRBV19 and TRBJ1-1): DGGITQSPKYLFRKEGQNVTLSCEQNLNHDAMYWYRQDPGQGLRLIYYSQIVNDFQKGDIAEGYSVSREKKESFPLTVTSAQKNPTAFYLCASSYRWGEAFFGQGTRLTVV.

The chain carries TRBV11-1 and TRBJ2-7; 7 nucleotides line up with TRBD2. V was pared by 4 bases and J by 3 bases, with 6 bases of the junction left unmatched. The CDR3 totals 14 residues. Germline CDR1 is SGHAT and CDR2 is FQDESV (reference sequence). CDR3: CASSSGLAVYEQYF. The DNA of the CDR3 is TGTGCCAGCAGCTCTGGGCTAGCGGTCTACGAGCAGTACTTC. The complete variable domain, with remaining parts taken from reference TRBV11-1 and TRBJ2-7, reads EAEVAQSPRYKITEKSQAVAFWCDPISGHATLYWYRQILGQGPELLVQFQDESVVDDSQLPKDRFSAERLKGVDSTLKIQPAELGDSAMYLCASSSGLAVYEQYFGPGTRLTVT.

The J gene is TRBJ1-5, the V gene TRBV5-1; D is uncertain. The CDR3 runs to 14 residues. The ends were cut back, 7 bases at V and 9 bases at J, with 20 bases in the middle. Germline CDR1 reads SGHRS; CDR2 reads YFSETQ. CDR3 coding DNA: TGCGCCAGCGCACCCGGCGGCGTGGAGGGGCCCCAGCATTTT. This translates into CASAPGGVEGPQHF. Based on the CDR3 plus reference TRBV5-1 and TRBJ1-5, the full variable domain is KAGVTQTPRYLIKTRGQQVTLSCSPISGHRSVSWYQQTPGQGLQFLFEYFSETQRNKGNFPGRFSGRQFSNSRSEMNVSTLELGDSALYLCASAPGGVEGPQHFGDGTRLSIL.

The gene calls are TRBV3-1 (or the pseudogene TRBV3-2) and TRBJ1-2; 7 bases align to TRBD1. CDR1 LGHDT and CDR2 YNNKEL come from the germline V gene (reference sequence). The CDR3 runs 16 residues. The trim removed 2 bases at V and 4 bases at J, leaving 10 bases unmatched. This chain's CDR3 is CASSQLSPTGSYGYTF. The CDR3 nucleotides read TGTGCCAGCAGCCAACTCTCACCGACAGGGTCCTATGGCTACACCTTC.

The genes are TRBV11-2 and TRBJ2-2, with D hard to call. This CDR3 contains 15 residues. Germline CDR1 reads SGHAT; CDR2 reads FQNNGV. Trimming stripped 2 bases from V and 3 bases from J, with 10 bases between. CDR3 sequence (DNA): TGTGCCAGCAGCTTACTGCGTGGGCACACCGGGGAGCTGTTTTTT. Translated: CASSLLRGHTGELFF. Full variable domain (missing parts from reference TRBV11-2 and TRBJ2-2): EAGVAQSPRYKIIEKRQSVAFWCNPISGHATLYWYQQILGQGPKLLIQFQNNGVVDDSQLPKDRFSAERLKGVDSTLKIQPAKLEDSAVYLCASSLLRGHTGELFFGEGSRLTVL.

The chain recombines TRBV4-3 with TRBJ1-6; 8 bases are shared with TRBD1. V trimming: 0 bases; J trimming: 10 bases; junction bases outside the gene matches: 8. Germline V gene lookup returns CDR1 LGHNA and CDR2 YSLEER. The CDR3 is 16 residues long. CDR3 bases: TGCGCCAGCAGCCAAGATCACCAGGGGGCAAAGTCACCCCTCCACTTT. Translating it yields CASSQDHQGAKSPLHF.

This chain uses TRBV5-1 with TRBJ2-7; 10 nucleotides line up with TRBD1. V lost 0 bases, J lost 2 bases, and 2 bases stayed unmatched. CDR1 is SGHRS, CDR2 YFSETQ, per germline. CDR3 length: 15 residues. The CDR3 region is CASSLGTGGTYEQYF. Written as DNA, the CDR3 is TGCGCCAGCAGCTTGGGGACAGGGGGGACCTACGAGCAGTACTTC.

The chain couples TRBV29-1 to TRBJ1-5; TRBD1 aligns across 7 bases. The CDR3 is 13 amino acids. Germline V gene sequence: CDR1 SQVTM, CDR2 ANQGSEA. With 7 bases clipped from V and 9 bases from J, the junction kept 12 bases outside the gene matches. CDR3 DNA: TGCAGCGGGAGTAGGGGGCCAGAGGGGCCCCAGCATTTT. This sequence encodes CSGSRGPEGPQHF.

This chain joins TRBV15 and TRBJ1-2; a weak D match, TRBD1 (5 bases). V shed 0 bases and J shed 4 bases, with 12 bases lying between them. This CDR3 is 15 amino acids long. Per germline, CDR1 LNHNV and CDR2 YYDKDF (reference sequence). The CDR3 protein is CATSRDPAGPYGYTF. DNA for the CDR3: TGTGCCACCAGCAGAGATCCGGCAGGGCCCTATGGCTACACCTTC.

This chain uses TRBV2 with TRBJ2-3, with 13 bases matching TRBD2. The CDR3 is made up of 15 amino acids. Germline CDR1 SNHLY, CDR2 FYNNEI. Trimming cost V 6 bases and J 5 bases; bases outside gene matches: 5. In DNA form, the CDR3 reads TGTGCCAGCAGCGAGGGACTAGCGGGAAGAGATACGCAGTATTTT. It is translated as CASSEGLAGRDTQYF.

V is TRBV5-4 and J is TRBJ2-2; 8 bases fit TRBD2. Germline CDR1 is SGHNT and CDR2 is YYREEE (reference sequence). There are 16 residues in the CDR3. V was clipped by 1 base and J by 3 bases; unmatched bases: 5. The CDR3 DNA is TGTGCCAGCAGCTTGTTCGGGGGGGCCGACACCGGGGAGCTGTTTTTT. As protein: CASSLFGGADTGELFF.

This chain links TRBV6-5 with TRBJ2-6; no firm D call. Trimming took 5 bases from V and 0 from J, leaving 8 bases between them. CDR3 length: 15 residues. Germline assignment: CDR1 MNHEY and CDR2 SVGAGI. The DNA of the CDR3 is TGTGCCAGCAGTCCCGGCCTCTCTGGGGCCAACGTCCTGACTTTC. This translates into CASSPGLSGANVLTF.

V is TRBV9 and J is TRBJ2-1; D is possibly TRBD2 (5 bases). The CDR3 contains 15 residues. With 4 bases removed from V and 3 bases from J, the gap between germline ends came to 14 bases. Germline V gene sequence: CDR1 SGDLS, CDR2 YYNGEE. CDR3 amino acids: CASSPREKGYNEQFF. CDR3 sequence (DNA): TGTGCCAGCAGCCCCCGGGAAAAAGGCTACAATGAGCAGTTCTTC.

The chain is built from TRBV14 and TRBJ1-1; weak D call: TRBD1 (5 bases). The germline CDR1 and CDR2 sequences are SGHDN and FVKESK. This CDR3 has 15 residues. Trimming removed 0 bases from V and 5 bases from J, with 13 bases in between. The CDR3 DNA reads as TGTGCCAGCAGCCAAGAAGGACCGGGGGTGACTGAAGCTTTCTTT. Its protein product is CASSQEGPGVTEAFF. Combining the CDR3 with reference TRBV14 and TRBJ1-1 gives the whole variable domain EAGVTQFPSHSVIEKGQTVTLRCDPISGHDNLYWYRRVMGKEIKFLLHFVKESKQDESGMPNNRFLAERTGGTYSTLKVQPAELEDSGVYFCASSQEGPGVTEAFFGQGTRLTVV.